This TCR beta chain was profiled in a study of cytomegalovirus exposure and HLA in healthy donors. In germline, CDR1 is MGHDK, CDR2 SYGVNS. The CDR3 has 16 residues. V was shortened by 0 bases and J by 1 base, with 12 bases between the two germline ends. The PCR ran on 60 Vbeta and 13 Jbeta primers. Sequencing was performed with immunoSEQ multiplex PCR; in TCRdb, only in-frame clones are kept and a portion is missing. This table holds 140,000 or so clones, around 90% found once. As for this clone: The antigen remains undetermined.

The study's findings and limits: Several of the most significant clusters were apparently associated with common viral pathogens in a later analysis. 164 TCR beta chains were listed as cytomegalovirus-associated.

The chain combines TRBV25-1 with TRBJ2-5; D perhaps matches TRBD2 (5 bases). This clonotype was sampled from a woman aged 35 to 49 in good health and CMV-seronegative. Sequencing used PBMCs. The CDR3 reads CASSEYWGDAQETQYF. The CDR3 DNA reads TGTGCCAGCAGTGAATACTGGGGAGATGCCCAAGAGACCCAGTACTTC.